This TCR beta chain comes out of a study of CXCR3-negative and CXCR3-positive naive CD8 T cells. Cells classed as naive CD8+ T cells were CD45RO-CCR7+CD27+CD95-. Researchers prepared the TRB cDNA libraries using 5' RACE with UMI labels. Following a re-call of the 5' RACE reads, TCRdb has one entry per CDR3 protein and lacks DNA. The sample totals 40,000 to 45,000 distinct CDR3 sequences. Germline CDR1 reads DFQATT; CDR2 reads SNEGSKA (reference sequence). The CDR3 runs 15 residues. The chain combines TRBV20-1 with TRBJ2-1. Sequencing was performed on naive CXCR3- CD8+ T cells from blood. Subset here: CD45RO-CCR7+CD27+CD95- naive CD8+ T cells lacking CXCR3 (TNR3-). The receptor was derived from a human donor in good health. Some clones in this sample may be carry-over from other donors' samples. CDR3: CSARDIASSYNEQFF.